The T cell receptor (beta chain) under discussion was sequenced for a study of CD8+CD57+ T cells in acquired aplastic anemia. According to the study, genomic DNA was the template for TCR beta VDJ and CDR3 profiling. MiXCR, applied by TCRdb to the reads, yields one record per CDR3 protein. The repertoire includes about 160,000 distinct CDR3 sequences, about 50% of them detected once, and more than 30% sits in the top ten. This CDR3 comprises 17 residues. CDR1 and CDR2 from the germline V gene are SNHLY and FYNNEI. V lost 3 bases and J 4 bases, leaving 19 bases between the germline ends. Individuals selected for sequencing had exhibited CD8+CD57+ cell expansion on flow cytometry. Among the patients, all had severe acquired aplastic anemia.

The source is a human donor with aplastic anemia. Material: sorted CD4+, CD8+, or CD8+CD57+ T cells (not recorded which) from PBMCs. J is TRBJ1-3 and V is TRBV2, with D possibly matching TRBD1 (6 bases). CDR3 sequence reads: CASSEDFTGRAGNTIYF. The CDR3 nucleotides are TGTGCCAGCAGTGAGGATTTTACAGGGAGAGCCGGAAACACCATATATTTT.